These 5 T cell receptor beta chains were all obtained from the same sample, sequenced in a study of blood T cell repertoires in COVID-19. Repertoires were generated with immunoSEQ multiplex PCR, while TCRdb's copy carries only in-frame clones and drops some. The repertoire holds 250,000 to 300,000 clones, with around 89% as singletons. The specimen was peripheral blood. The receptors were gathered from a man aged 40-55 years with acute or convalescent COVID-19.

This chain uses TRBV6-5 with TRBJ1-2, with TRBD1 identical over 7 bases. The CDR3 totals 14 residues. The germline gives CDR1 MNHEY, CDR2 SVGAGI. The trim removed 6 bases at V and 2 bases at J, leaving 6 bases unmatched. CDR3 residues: CASREEGANYGYTF. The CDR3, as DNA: TGTGCCAGCAGGGAGGAGGGGGCGAACTATGGCTACACCTTC.

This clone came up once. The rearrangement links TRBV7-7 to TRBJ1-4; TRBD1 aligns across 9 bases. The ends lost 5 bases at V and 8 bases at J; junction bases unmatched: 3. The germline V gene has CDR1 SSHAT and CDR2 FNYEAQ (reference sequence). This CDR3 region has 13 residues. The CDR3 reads CASSRDRGEKLFF. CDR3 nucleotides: TGTGCCAGCAGCCGCGACAGGGGGGAAAAACTGTTTTTT. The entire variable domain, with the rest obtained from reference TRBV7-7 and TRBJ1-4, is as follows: GAGVSQSPRYKVTKRGQDVTLRCDPISSHATLYWYQQALGQGPEFLTYFNYEAQPDKSGLPSDRFSAERPEGSISTLTIQRTEQRDSAMYRCASSRDRGEKLFFGSGTQLSVL.

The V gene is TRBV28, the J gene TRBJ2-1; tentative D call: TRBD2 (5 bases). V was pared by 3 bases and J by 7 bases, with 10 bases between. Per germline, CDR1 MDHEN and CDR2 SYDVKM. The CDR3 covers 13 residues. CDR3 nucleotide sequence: TGTGCCAGCAGTTTGCCGGAGGAGAATGAGCAGTTCTTC. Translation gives CASSLPEENEQFF.

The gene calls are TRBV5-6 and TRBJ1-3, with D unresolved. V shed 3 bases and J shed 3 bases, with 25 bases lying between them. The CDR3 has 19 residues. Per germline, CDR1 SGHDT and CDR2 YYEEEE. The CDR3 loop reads CASSYYPPTAISGGNTIYF. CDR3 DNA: TGTGCCAGCAGCTACTACCCCCCGACGGCCATCTCTGGTGGAAACACCATATATTTT.

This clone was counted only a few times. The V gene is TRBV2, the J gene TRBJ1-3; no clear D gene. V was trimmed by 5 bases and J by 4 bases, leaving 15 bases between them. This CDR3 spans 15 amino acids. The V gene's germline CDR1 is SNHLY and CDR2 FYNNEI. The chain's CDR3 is CASSRERKSGNTIYF. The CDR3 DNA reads TGTGCCAGCAGTCGGGAGAGGAAGAGCGGAAACACCATATATTTT.